Shown below are 8 T cell receptor beta chains from a single sample sequenced in a study of blood T cells in healthy people across ages. A second PCR, run for roughly 7 to 12 cycles, used a sample-barcoded 5' primer plus a J-beta primer mix. TCRdb ran MiXCR on the 5' RACE reads and lists one entry per CDR3 protein. The profile shows some 1,800,000 distinct CDR3 sequences, about two fifths of them singletons. Specimen: blood. These receptor sequences come from a human donor in good health.

Comments on this clonotype: Sequence at one end of the junction differs from germline and may be a read error. The chain couples TRBV12-3 or TRBV12-4 to TRBJ2-3; 7 nucleotides match TRBD2. This CDR3 spans 14 amino acids. The chain's CDR3 is CASVSGVNTDAQYF. The CDR3 DNA sequence: TGTGCCAGCGTGAGCGGGGTGAATACAGATGCGCAGTATTTC.

The chain recombines TRBV5-1 with TRBJ1-2; 9 bases are shared with TRBD1. After removal of 0 bases from V and 7 bases from J, the junction contained 7 bases not matched to a gene. This CDR3 has 15 residues. Germline V CDR1 and CDR2: SGHRS, YFSETQ. CDR3 protein: CASSLEGDRVAGYTF. In DNA form, the CDR3 reads TGCGCCAGCAGCTTGGAAGGGGACAGGGTTGCTGGCTACACCTTC.

This clonotype was seen more than once but under ten times. The rearrangement links TRBV7-2 to TRBJ2-7; 8 nucleotides line up with TRBD1. The germline V gene has CDR1 SGHTA and CDR2 FQGNSA. The CDR3 length is 16 residues. The J segment lost 0 bases and the V segment lost 1 base, leaving 5 bases of the junction unmatched. CDR3: CASSLEGQGSSYEQYF. The CDR3 nucleotides are TGTGCCAGCAGCTTAGAAGGACAGGGAAGCTCCTACGAGCAGTACTTC.

This clonotype has only a few counts. The chain employs TRBV6-1 and TRBJ1-3; 7 nucleotides agree with TRBD1. Trimming cost V 5 bases and J 0 bases; bases outside gene matches: 7. The germline gives CDR1 MNHNS, CDR2 SASEGT. There are 16 residues in the CDR3. CDR3 nucleotides: TGTGCCAGCAGTTCCGGGACAGCCAACTCTGGAAACACCATATATTTT. This codes for CASSSGTANSGNTIYF.

This clonotype was recorded a few times. As DNA, the CDR3 is TGCAGTGCTAGAGATTGGGCAACGCCAGAAACTAACTATGGCTACACCTTC. This codes for CSARDWATPETNYGYTF. V is TRBV20-1 and J is TRBJ1-2; no firm D call. The CDR3 is 17 residues long. Trimming removed 0 bases from V and 0 bases from J, with 17 bases in between. Germline CDR1 reads DFQATT; CDR2 reads SNEGSKA (reference sequence).

Remarks on this clonotype: A much larger clone lies one base from this, so it may be a read error. This chain links TRBV29-1 with TRBJ2-7; 8 positions match TRBD2. Germline V lookup: CDR1 SQVTM, CDR2 ANQGSEA. The trim removed 5 bases at V and 7 bases at J, leaving 31 bases unmatched. CDR3 length: 20 amino acids. As DNA, the CDR3 is TGCAGCGTTTCGGGTCTGGGGCTAGCGGGCCCGTCGAGCTCCTACAATGAGCAGTACTTC. Translating gives CSVSGLGLAGPSSSYNEQYF.

The chain links TRBV13 to TRBJ2-7, with 12 positions matching TRBD1. CDR3 length: 15 amino acids. Germline lookup yields CDR1 PRHDT and CDR2 FYEKMQ (reference sequence). J was trimmed by 4 bases and V by 4 bases; bases with no gene match: 5. CDR3 sequence: CASSSGTGGIYEQYF. Here the CDR3 DNA reads TGTGCCAGCAGCTCGGGGACAGGGGGCATTTACGAGCAGTACTTC. The whole variable domain, filled in from reference TRBV13 and TRBJ2-7, reads AAGVIQSPRHLIKEKRETATLKCYPIPRHDTVYWYQQGPGQDPQFLISFYEKMQSDKGSIPDRFSAQQFSDYHSELNMSSLELGDSALYFCASSSGTGGIYEQYFGPGTRLTVT.

This clonotype was recorded a few times. The CDR3 sequence: CASAPGNTDTQYF. The CDR3 DNA reads as TGTGCCAGCGCCCCAGGGAACACAGATACGCAGTATTTT. This chain joins TRBV7-7 and TRBJ2-3; D may be TRBD1 (5 bases). The germline CDR1 and CDR2 sequences are SSHAT and FNYEAQ (reference sequence). This CDR3 is 13 amino acids long. The V and J ends lost 8 bases and 2 bases respectively, with 11 bases between them.